The 10 T cell receptor beta chains below come from one sample, sequenced in a study of neurological immune-mediated disorders. Via MiXCR, TCRdb re-called the 5' RACE reads, giving one row per CDR3 protein. This repertoire shows roughly 34,000 distinct CDR3 sequences, 10% to 15% found once; its top ten account for around 2.3%. Described time point: longitudinal time-point 2. Sequencing input: PBMCs. The receptors shown here come from a woman between 35 and 50 years old in good health.

The chain links TRBV7-8 to TRBJ2-1; TRBD2 matches 8 bases. The V and J ends lost 5 bases and 1 base, in that order; junction bases with no gene match: 7. The length of the CDR3 is 16 residues. The germline CDR1 and CDR2 sequences are SGHVS and FQNEAQ. CDR3 loop: CASSPYRGGSYNEQFF. DNA for the CDR3: TGTGCCAGCAGCCCGTACCGGGGGGGATCCTACAATGAGCAGTTCTTC.

Many counts were recorded for this clonotype. The CDR3 spells CASSLAAGGYTF. The CDR3 coding sequence is TGTGCCAGCAGCTTAGCCGCCGGGGGCTACACCTTC. This chain connects TRBV7-2 to TRBJ1-2; D not resolved. The CDR3 is made up of 12 amino acids. In germline, CDR1 is SGHTA, CDR2 FQGNSA. Trimming took 0 bases from V and 8 from J, leaving 7 bases between them.

The chain links TRBV5-1 to TRBJ1-1, with a weak D call TRBD1 (5 bases). Trimming stripped 6 bases from V and 5 bases from J, with 11 bases between. Germline lookup yields CDR1 SGHRS and CDR2 YFSETQ. The CDR3 is 12 residues long. CDR3 sequence reads: CASKGSETEAFF. The DNA of the CDR3 is TGCGCCAGCAAGGGGAGCGAAACTGAAGCTTTCTTT.

In its sample, this clonotype was seen many times. The J gene is TRBJ2-2, the V gene TRBV20-1, with 16 bases identical to TRBD2. Germline V gene data show CDR1 as DFQATT and CDR2 as SNEGSKA (reference sequence). There are 17 residues in the CDR3. Trimming at V came to 3 bases and at J to 5 bases, leaving 6 bases not matched to a gene. In DNA, the CDR3 is TGCAGTGCTAGTTCTGGGACTAGCGGGAGGGCAACCGGGGAGCTGTTTTTT. Translation: CSASSGTSGRATGELFF.

This clonotype was found many times. The chain has TRBV10-3 and TRBJ2-3, with 8 bases matching TRBD1. CDR1 is ENHRY and CDR2 is SYGVKD in the germline V gene. This CDR3 region has 13 residues. J was trimmed by 4 bases and V by 11 bases; bases with no gene match: 8. CDR3 nucleotide sequence: TGTGCCTCCCGGGACAGGTCAGCAGATACGCAGTATTTT. Protein sequence: CASRDRSADTQYF.

This clonotype has at least ten counts. The J gene is TRBJ2-2, the V gene TRBV20-1; 7 bases are shared with TRBD2. This CDR3 contains 12 residues. Germline V CDR1 and CDR2: DFQATT, SNEGSKA (reference sequence). The J segment lost 6 bases and the V segment lost 5 bases, leaving 3 bases of the junction unmatched. For the CDR3, the DNA is TGCAGTGCTGAACTAGCGTCCGGGGAGCTGTTTTTT. It codes for CSAELASGELFF.

This clonotype was observed a few times. The CDR3 bases are TGTGCCAGCAGCCCCCGACAGGGTGTACTTAATTTGGACACTGAAGCTTTCTTT. Translation: CASSPRQGVLNLDTEAFF. The genes are TRBV9 and TRBJ1-1; the match to TRBD1 covers 7 bases. The germline V gene encodes CDR1 SGDLS and CDR2 YYNGEE. This CDR3 region has 18 residues. Germline trimming cut 4 bases from V and 3 bases from J; bases unmatched to any gene: 18.

This clonotype was detected ten times or more. The V gene is TRBV20-1, the J gene TRBJ1-2; D perhaps matches TRBD1 (6 bases). Germline CDR1 is DFQATT and CDR2 is SNEGSKA (reference sequence). This CDR3 is built from 15 residues. V shed 5 bases and J shed 5 bases, with 21 bases lying between them. The CDR3 loop reads CSAPKTGSPSYGYTF. The CDR3 DNA reads as TGCAGTGCTCCGAAGACAGGATCTCCCTCTTATGGCTACACCTTC.

This clonotype was counted at least ten times. The chain joins TRBV3-1 to TRBJ1-2; 7 bases align to TRBD1. The germline CDR1 and CDR2 sequences are LGHDT and YNNKEL (reference sequence). The CDR3 is 15 residues long. The junction had 3 bases not matched to a gene; V was cut back by 1 base and J by 1 base. Here the CDR3 reads CASSQGQGLNYGYTF. For the CDR3, the DNA is TGTGCCAGCAGCCAAGGACAGGGACTTAACTATGGCTACACCTTC.

The chain joins TRBV6-2 or TRBV6-3 to TRBJ2-3; D uncertain. The germline V gene has CDR1 MNHEY and CDR2 SVGEGT. The germline V and J ends were trimmed by 6 bases and 5 bases, with 9 bases remaining between them. This CDR3 is 12 amino acids long. CDR3 DNA sequence: TGTGCCAGCAGAGAAGGAAAAGATACGCAGTATTTT. Its translation: CASREGKDTQYF.